The text below deals with one T cell receptor beta chain. What antigen it recognizes has not been identified. Base quality data are lacking; no much larger clone is found one base away. Library construction relied on the immunoSEQ multiplex PCR assay. DNA was isolated using Qiagen DNeasy or QIAamp micro DNA kits, and TCRB was sequenced using the Adaptive Biotechnology human TCRB sequencing kit. Sequencing of TCRB libraries was performed on an Illumina MiSeq. As for how the authors treated the data: The kit provider's software was used to analyze TCRB sequence data, and Fisher's exact test was applied to assess tumor enrichment of clonotype templates. The immuneACCESS repertoire file appears here via TCRdb, limited to in-frame rearrangements. These files lack a portion of the clones; in checked studies, under half of the deficit traces to unresolved V genes, and the cause of the others is not known. V, J and clone size are taken as reported in that table, and D and trimming were inferred from the DNA itself. Across this sample there are roughly 9,800 clones, with 50% to 75% seen only once. Of the sample, over 15% falls within the top ten clones.

Non-adjacent lung tissue was taken as far as possible from the malignant lesion, at least 3 cm away, from the same resection. This sample stems from a study of CD4 T cells in lung cancer (dated by TCRdb to the late 2010s). Context from the whole study: To find responses to candidate mutation-encoded neoepitopes, the study screened blood T cells from NSCLC patients and isolated neoantigen-specific CD4+ T-cell clones and TCRs. Tumor and non-adjacent lung tissue were obtained from four patients undergoing curative-intent resections for stage I-III non-small cell lung cancer. The patients who underwent resection had lung adenocarcinoma or squamous cell carcinoma, were aged 60 to 69 when blood was donated, and were mostly former smokers. Treatments the patients had received before donating blood included platinum chemotherapy, and some of the patients were given nivolumab or pembrolizumab. The frequency of neoantigen-specific clonotypes in tumor resections, non-adjacent lung and cultured T-cell products was followed using TCRB deep sequencing. General conclusions and limits of the study: Some blood-derived responses might reflect in vitro priming of naive T cells or cross-reactivity rather than memory responses to the cancer.

Between the V and J ends, shortened by 0 bases and 2 bases respectively, the junction contains 12 bases. CDR1 and CDR2 (SGHRS, YFSETQ) derive from the germline V gene. The CDR3 covers 16 residues, taking in both the cysteine and the phenylalanine. Only the CDR3 region is kept as DNA, spanning 48 bases read in frame from base 1. This chain joins TRBV5-1 to TRBJ2-1; the D segment could be TRBD2, given 5 matching bases. The sequence was collected from a man between 60 and 70 years old with non-small cell lung cancer. The sequencing sample was made of normal lung tissue taken away from the tumor. The CDR3 protein: CASSLEIAGTYNEQFF. The DNA sequence follows: TGCGCCAGCAGCTTGGAAATTGCGGGTACCTACAATGAGCAGTTCTTC.